This T cell receptor (beta chain) was observed in a study of blood T cell repertoires in COVID-19. For the study at large: COVID-19 samples, acute and convalescent, were from the United States, Italy and Spain.

Here immunoSEQ multiplex PCR was the method, and the copy in TCRdb shows in-frame clones only, minus some. The data show tens of thousands of clones, with about 79% seen just once and roughly 5% held by the top ten. The clonotype comes from a human donor in a cohort sampled during active COVID-19. Sequences were obtained from peripheral blood.

The CDR3 loop reads CASGPSGGAWEQYF. CDR3 coding DNA: TGTGCCAGCGGGCCTAGCGGGGGGGCTTGGGAGCAGTACTTC. This sequence joins TRBV2 and TRBJ2-7; 12 nucleotides line up with TRBD2. The CDR3 totals 14 residues. The J segment lost 7 bases and the V segment lost 8 bases, leaving 9 bases of the junction unmatched. The germline CDR1 and CDR2 sequences are SNHLY and FYNNEI.